This T cell receptor beta chain comes out of a study of blood T cells in healthy people across ages. Regarding the study as a whole: Fewer expanded clones and more diversity marked long-lived versus aged donors.

Next came a second PCR, run for roughly 6 to 11 cycles, which used a sample-barcoded 5' primer along with a J-beta primer mix. A template-switch adaptor with 12 random nucleotides tagged each cDNA molecule. MiXCR, applied by TCRdb to the 5' RACE reads, yields one record per CDR3 protein. The table includes about 1 million distinct CDR3 sequences, around 45% detected once. The V gene's germline CDR1 is MDHEN and CDR2 SYDVKM. With 2 bases clipped from V and 1 base from J, the junction kept 9 bases outside the gene matches. There are 17 residues in the CDR3. This clonotype was found a few times. As yet, its antigen is unknown.

The chain joins TRBV28 to TRBJ2-3, with 7 bases fitting TRBD1. Sequences were obtained from blood. The receptor was isolated from a woman aged 55-69 years in good health. CDR3 bases: TGTGCCAGCAGTTTACGAAAGTACAGGGGAGGCACAGATACGCAGTATTTT. Translating gives CASSLRKYRGGTDTQYF.